Sequencing of this T cell receptor (beta chain) was carried out in a study of response to subunit inactivated influenza vaccine. J was trimmed by 6 bases and V by 7 bases; bases with no gene match: 7. In germline, CDR1 is SEHNR, CDR2 FQNEAQ (reference sequence). This CDR3 spans 15 amino acids. Notes on the study in general: Only a handful of new T cells, the authors suggested, are recruited with each seasonal influenza vaccination.

TCRdb re-derived calls from the RT-PCR reads in MiXCR, one entry per CDR3 protein. The sample carries roughly 700,000 distinct CDR3 sequences, around 13% recorded once. As concerns this clonotype: Its antigen is unknown.

The chain has TRBV7-9 and TRBJ2-2; 11 nucleotides match TRBD1. The source of this sequence is a man aged 45-65 years who received an inactivated influenza vaccine. The sample in question was PBMCs from blood, obtained 14 to 15 days before vaccination. The CDR3 loop reads CASIPPGQGAGELFF. Here the CDR3 DNA reads TGTGCCAGCATACCCCCGGGACAGGGGGCCGGGGAGCTGTTTTTT.